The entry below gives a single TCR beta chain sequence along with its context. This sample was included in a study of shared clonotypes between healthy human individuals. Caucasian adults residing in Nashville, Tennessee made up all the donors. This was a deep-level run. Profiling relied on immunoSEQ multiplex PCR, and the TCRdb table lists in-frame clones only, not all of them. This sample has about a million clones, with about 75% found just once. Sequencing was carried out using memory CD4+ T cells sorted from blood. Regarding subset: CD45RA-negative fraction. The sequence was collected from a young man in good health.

The CDR3 reads CASSPEGLYGYTF. The CDR3 nucleotides are TGTGCCAGCTCACCGGAAGGGCTCTATGGCTACACCTTC. The chain employs TRBV18 and TRBJ1-2; D is ambiguous. The CDR3 has 13 residues. Deletions cut 3 bases from V and 4 bases from J, with 9 bases between. Per the germline V gene, CDR1 is KGHSH and CDR2 is LQKENI.